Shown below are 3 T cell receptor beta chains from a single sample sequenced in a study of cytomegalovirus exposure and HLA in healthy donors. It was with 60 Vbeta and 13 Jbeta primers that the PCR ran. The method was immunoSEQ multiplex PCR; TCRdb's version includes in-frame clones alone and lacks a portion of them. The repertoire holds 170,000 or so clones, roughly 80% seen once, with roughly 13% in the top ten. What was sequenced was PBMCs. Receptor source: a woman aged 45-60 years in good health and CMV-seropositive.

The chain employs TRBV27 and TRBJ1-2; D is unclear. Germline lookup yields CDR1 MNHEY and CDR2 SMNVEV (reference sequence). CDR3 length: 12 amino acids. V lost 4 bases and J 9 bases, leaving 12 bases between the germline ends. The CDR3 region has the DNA TGTGCCAGCAGTTCGGGAGGGTTCAGCTACACCTTC. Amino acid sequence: CASSSGGFSYTF.

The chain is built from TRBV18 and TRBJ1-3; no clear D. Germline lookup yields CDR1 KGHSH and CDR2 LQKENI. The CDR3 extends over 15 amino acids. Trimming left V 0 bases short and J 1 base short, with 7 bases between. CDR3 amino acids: CASSPPFLSGNTIYF. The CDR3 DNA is TGTGCCAGCTCACCACCGTTCCTTTCTGGAAACACCATATATTTT. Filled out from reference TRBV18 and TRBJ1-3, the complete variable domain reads NAGVMQNPRHLVRRRGQEARLRCSPMKGHSHVYWYRQLPEEGLKFMVYLQKENIIDESGMPKERFSAEFPKEGPSILRIQQVVRGDSAAYFCASSPPFLSGNTIYFGEGSWLTVV.

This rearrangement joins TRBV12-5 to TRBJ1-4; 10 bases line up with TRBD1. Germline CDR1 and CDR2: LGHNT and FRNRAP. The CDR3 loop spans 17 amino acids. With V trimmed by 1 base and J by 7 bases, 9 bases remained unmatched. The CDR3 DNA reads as TGTGCTAGTGGTTTGGGACAGGGGGCTTTATCTGGTGAAAAACTGTTTTTT. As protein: CASGLGQGALSGEKLFF.